What follows describes a single T cell receptor beta chain. V lost 4 bases and J 3 bases, leaving 8 bases between the germline ends. CDR3 length equals 13 residues. Looked up from germline, CDR1 is SGHRS and CDR2 is YFSETQ. These data come from a study of T cells in Graves' hyperthyroidism and ophthalmopathy. It was RNA transcripts that yielded the amplified TCR beta CDR3 regions. Carried out on the TCR CDR3, a first-round RT-PCR used the HTBI primer set. Via MiXCR, TCRdb re-called the multiplex PCR reads, giving one row per CDR3 protein. The sample includes about 480,000 distinct CDR3 sequences, about an eighth of them seen just once.

The sequence was obtained from a woman aged 18-30 years with Graves' hyperthyroidism. The sample was blood. The genes are TRBV5-1 and TRBJ1-5; D unresolved. The CDR3 is CASSLDTNQPQHF. In DNA form, the CDR3 reads TGCGCCAGCAGCCTAGACACCAATCAGCCCCAGCATTTT.